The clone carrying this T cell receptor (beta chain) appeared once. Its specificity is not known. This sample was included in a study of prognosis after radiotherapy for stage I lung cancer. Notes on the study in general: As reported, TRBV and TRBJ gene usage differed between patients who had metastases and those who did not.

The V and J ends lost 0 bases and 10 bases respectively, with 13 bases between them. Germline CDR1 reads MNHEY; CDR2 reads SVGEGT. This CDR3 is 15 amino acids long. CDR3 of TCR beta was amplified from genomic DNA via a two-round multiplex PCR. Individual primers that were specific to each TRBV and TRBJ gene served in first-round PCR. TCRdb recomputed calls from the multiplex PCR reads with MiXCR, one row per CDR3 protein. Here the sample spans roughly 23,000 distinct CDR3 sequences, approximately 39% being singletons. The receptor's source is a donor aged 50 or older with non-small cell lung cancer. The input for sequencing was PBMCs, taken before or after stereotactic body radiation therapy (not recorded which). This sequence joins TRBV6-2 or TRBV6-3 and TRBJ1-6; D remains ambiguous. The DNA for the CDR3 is TGTGCCAGCAGTTACTCAAGAGGGAGATCCTCACCCCTCCACTTT. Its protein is CASSYSRGRSSPLHF.